This note documents a single TCR beta chain sequence. The V end was cut by 3 bases, the J end by 6 bases, with 10 bases between. The germline gives CDR1 SGHRS, CDR2 YFSETQ. CDR3 size: 12 residues. This sample was included in a study of blood T cell repertoires in COVID-19. The authors' processing: Quantification of nucleated cells was approximated via reference gene primer amplification. Assay: immunoSEQ multiplex PCR; the TCRdb copy retains only in-frame clones and omits some. V, J and clone size are taken as reported in that table, and D and trimming were inferred from the DNA itself. The repertoire includes 250,000 or so clones, 80% to 90% of them detected once, and around 1.7% sits in the top ten. Among Cohort 3 donors, those recovered had two negative PCRs, clearance, or symptom resolution.

Sequencing was carried out using PBMCs or T cells enriched from blood (not recorded which). This TCR derives from a man between 35 and 55 years old who had recovered from COVID-19. The V call is TRBV5-1, the J call TRBJ2-7; unclear D gene. CDR3 in DNA: TGCGCCAGCAGCTCACAATCTCGCGAGCAGTACTTC. Its translation: CASSSQSREQYF.